The 21 T cell receptor beta chains presented below share a single source sample, sequenced in a study of cytomegalovirus exposure and HLA in healthy donors. Clones were read by immunoSEQ multiplex PCR, and TCRdb kept only the in-frame ones, dropping some. The sample consists of approximately 200,000 clones, 75% to 90% of them appearing once. Sequencing was done on a sample of PBMCs. The receptors originated from a man in his late teens or twenties in good health and CMV-seropositive.

The V and J genes are TRBV10-3 and TRBJ2-5; 9 bases are shared with TRBD1. The length of the CDR3 is 13 residues. Germline loops: CDR1 ENHRY, CDR2 SYGVKD. The trim removed 10 bases at V and 3 bases at J, leaving 6 bases unmatched. The CDR3 coding sequence is TGTGCCACCGAGGGACAGGGCGAAGAGACCCAGTACTTC. Translation gives CATEGQGEETQYF.

The CDR3 here is CAWSTGRGEYYNEQFF. In DNA, the CDR3 is TGTGCCTGGAGTACCGGGCGGGGCGAATACTACAATGAGCAGTTCTTC. The chain links TRBV30 to TRBJ2-1; D is perhaps TRBD2 (6 bases). Germline V gene lookup returns CDR1 GTSNPN and CDR2 SVGIG (reference sequence). V gave up 2 bases and J gave up 3 bases, with 17 bases separating them. This CDR3 is built from 16 residues.

The V and J genes are TRBV15 and TRBJ2-2; perhaps TRBD1 as D (7 bases). This CDR3 spans 15 amino acids. V was clipped by 5 bases and J by 4 bases, with 14 bases between them. CDR1 LNHNV and CDR2 YYDKDF come from the germline V gene (reference sequence). CDR3 loop: CATSQGQGGTGELFF. DNA of the CDR3: TGTGCCACCAGCCAGGGGCAGGGGGGCACCGGGGAGCTGTTTTTT.

This clone came up once. The chain couples TRBV19 to TRBJ2-1; 7 nucleotides line up with TRBD1. Germline CDR1 and CDR2: LNHDA and SQIVND (reference sequence). The CDR3 length is 12 residues. Trimming at V came to 5 bases and at J to 13 bases, leaving 8 bases not matched to a gene. This CDR3 is CASSSTGRLQFF. CDR3 coding DNA: TGTGCCAGTAGTTCGACAGGGAGACTTCAGTTCTTC.

This clone was seen just once. The J gene is TRBJ2-3, the V gene TRBV27, with 7 bases that match TRBD1. Germline V gene sequence: CDR1 MNHEY, CDR2 SMNVEV (reference sequence). Unmatched junction bases numbered 9, after V lost 8 bases and J lost 1 base. The CDR3 is 15 residues long. The CDR3 loop reads CASLRGRVGTDTQYF. DNA of the CDR3: TGTGCCAGCCTTAGGGGGCGCGTGGGCACAGATACGCAGTATTTT.

Regarding this clone: In the same sample, other DNA sequences code for this CDR3. The chain joins TRBV4-3 to TRBJ2-7; TRBD1 is a possible D gene (6 bases). The CDR3 runs to 14 residues. Germline assignment: CDR1 LGHNA and CDR2 YSLEER. Trimming took 1 base from V and 2 from J, leaving 9 bases between them. In DNA, the CDR3 is TGCGCCAGCAGCCAAGGTACAGGGACCTACGAGCAGTACTTC. It yields the protein CASSQGTGTYEQYF.

V is TRBV30 and J is TRBJ1-5; TRBD1 might be the D (5 bases). Germline assignment: CDR1 GTSNPN and CDR2 SVGIG (reference sequence). V was trimmed by 0 bases and J by 7 bases, leaving 16 bases between them. CDR3 length equals 15 residues. The CDR3 DNA sequence: TGTGCCTGGAGTGTATTTGGGGGGGGAGGACAGCCCCAGCATTTT. Its protein product is CAWSVFGGGGQPQHF. The complete variable domain, with remaining parts taken from reference TRBV30 and TRBJ1-5, reads SQTIHQWPATLVQPVGSPLSLECTVEGTSNPNLYWYRQAAGRGLQLLFYSVGIGQISSEVPQNLSASRPQDRQFILSSKKLLLSDSGFYLCAWSVFGGGGQPQHFGDGTRLSIL.

The chain combines TRBV28 with TRBJ1-1; 8 bases align to TRBD1. CDR1 is MDHEN, CDR2 SYDVKM, per germline. Unmatched junction bases numbered 4, after V lost 5 bases and J lost 8 bases. This CDR3 has 12 amino acids. The CDR3 region is CASSPGTGEAFF. In nucleotides, the CDR3 is TGTGCCAGCAGTCCTGGGACAGGAGAAGCTTTCTTT. Using reference TRBV28 and TRBJ1-1 for the parts outside the CDR3, the full variable domain is DVKVTQSSRYLVKRTGEKVFLECVQDMDHENMFWYRQDPGLGLRLIYFSYDVKMKEKGDIPEGYSVSREKKERFSLILESASTNQTSMYLCASSPGTGEAFFGQGTRLTVV.

This rearrangement joins TRBV7-2 to TRBJ1-5; TRBD1 matches 7 bases. Per the germline V gene, CDR1 is SGHTA and CDR2 is FQGNSA. There are 14 residues in the CDR3. J gave up 7 bases and V 5 bases, and 8 bases lay outside the gene matches. This CDR3 reads CASSVQGSGQPQHF. In DNA form, the CDR3 reads TGTGCCAGCAGCGTACAGGGGAGTGGGCAGCCCCAGCATTTT.

This chain joins TRBV6-5 and TRBJ2-7; 7 bases map to TRBD2. This CDR3 is 14 amino acids long. The germline gives CDR1 MNHEY, CDR2 SVGAGI. J gave up 0 bases and V 4 bases, and 3 bases lay outside the gene matches. The CDR3 DNA reads TGTGCCAGCAGTTCCGGGGGGAGCTCCTACGAGCAGTACTTC. The encoded protein is CASSSGGSSYEQYF.

The chain is built from TRBV9 and TRBJ2-2; 8 bases map to TRBD2. Trimming took 0 bases from V and 0 from J; bases not matched to a gene: 4. The CDR3 loop spans 17 amino acids. Germline V CDR1 and CDR2: SGDLS, YYNGEE. CDR3 in amino acids: CASSVVNSGTNTGELFF. CDR3 nucleotide sequence: TGTGCCAGCAGCGTAGTTAATAGCGGGACGAACACCGGGGAGCTGTTTTTT.

V usage is TRBV9 and J usage is TRBJ1-4; D call uncertain. The CDR3 runs 14 residues. Germline V gene data show CDR1 as SGDLS and CDR2 as YYNGEE. Trimming removed 3 bases from V and 7 bases from J, with 13 bases in between. CDR3 coding DNA: TGTGCCAGCAGCGCGACCTTTGGGAGTGAAAAACTGTTTTTT. Translated: CASSATFGSEKLFF. The full variable domain, in which reference TRBV9 and TRBJ1-4 provide the parts outside the CDR3, is DSGVTQTPKHLITATGQRVTLRCSPRSGDLSVYWYQQSLDQGLQFLIQYYNGEERAKGNILERFSAQQFPDLHSELNLSSLELGDSALYFCASSATFGSEKLFFGSGTQLSVL.

V and J are TRBV28 and TRBJ2-7; D remains ambiguous. There are 11 residues in the CDR3. In germline, CDR1 is MDHEN, CDR2 SYDVKM. V was pared by 2 bases and J by 7 bases, with 6 bases between. The CDR3 is CASSLRREQYF. The DNA for the CDR3 is TGTGCCAGCAGTTTACGGCGGGAGCAGTACTTC.

The rearrangement joins TRBV7-9 to TRBJ2-6, with TRBD2 matching 8 bases. The CDR3 is 18 residues long. The V gene's germline CDR1 is SEHNR and CDR2 FQNEAQ (reference sequence). J was trimmed by 0 bases and V by 1 base; bases with no gene match: 5. The CDR3 loop reads CASSLEAGALSGANVLTF. DNA of the CDR3: TGTGCCAGCAGCTTAGAAGCGGGAGCCCTCTCTGGGGCCAACGTCCTGACTTTC. Complete variable domain (other parts from reference TRBV7-9 and TRBJ2-6): DTGVSQNPRHKITKRGQNVTFRCDPISEHNRLYWYRQTLGQGPEFLTYFQNEAQLEKSRLLSDRFSAERPKGSFSTLEIQRTEQGDSAMYLCASSLEAGALSGANVLTFGAGSRLTVL.

This chain joins TRBV5-1 and TRBJ2-2, with unresolved D. Germline V CDR1 and CDR2: SGHRS, YFSETQ. V shed 0 bases and J shed 7 bases, with 16 bases lying between them. The CDR3 has 16 amino acids. The CDR3 spells CASSLAVGKSLGELFF. The CDR3 coding sequence is TGCGCCAGCAGCTTGGCCGTTGGCAAAAGTCTCGGGGAGCTGTTTTTT.

This clone was found many times. Here the CDR3 DNA reads TGTGCCAGCAGCCTAGGACTAGCGGGAGGAAGCGAGCAGTACTTC. Translated: CASSLGLAGGSEQYF. The genes are TRBV5-6 and TRBJ2-7, with TRBD2 matching 14 bases. The CDR3 is made up of 15 amino acids. J lost 6 bases, V lost 4 bases, and 6 bases had no gene match. Germline V gene data show CDR1 as SGHDT and CDR2 as YYEEEE.

The chain recombines TRBV7-6 with TRBJ2-1, with TRBD1 matching 7 bases. CDR3 size: 14 residues. Germline CDR1 SGHVS, CDR2 FNYEAQ. The J segment lost 7 bases and the V segment lost 5 bases, leaving 8 bases of the junction unmatched. In DNA form, the CDR3 reads TGTGCCAGCAGCGGAATTAGGGGGCAGAATGAGCAGTTCTTC. Encoded protein: CASSGIRGQNEQFF.

The chain combines TRBV14 with TRBJ1-2; a possible D gene is TRBD1 (5 bases). Trimming removed 2 bases at V and 6 bases at J, with 10 bases between. Germline CDR1 is SGHDN and CDR2 is FVKESK. CDR3 length equals 13 residues. Here the CDR3 DNA reads TGTGCCAGCAGCCAAAGGCAGGGTGATGGCTACACCTTC. Protein product: CASSQRQGDGYTF.

CDR3 in amino acids: CASSLSGELNEQFF. The CDR3 DNA is TGCGCCAGCAGCCTTAGCGGGGAACTTAATGAGCAGTTCTTC. J is TRBJ2-1 and V is TRBV4-3; 8 bases line up with TRBD2. The germline gives CDR1 LGHNA, CDR2 YSLEER. Trimming took 4 bases from V and 7 from J; bases not matched to a gene: 6. This CDR3 spans 14 amino acids.

This clone was counted a few times. The chain combines TRBV4-2 with TRBJ2-1, with 9 bases lining up with TRBD2. This CDR3 is built from 17 residues. The J segment lost 8 bases and the V segment lost 0 bases, leaving 11 bases of the junction unmatched. Germline V gives CDR1 LGHNA, CDR2 YNFKEQ. CDR3 nucleotides: TGTGCCAGCAGCCAAGATCGGGGCGGGAGGGCCGGCGATGAGCAGTTCTTC. This gives the protein CASSQDRGGRAGDEQFF.

The chain has TRBV5-1 and TRBJ1-5; 10 nucleotides agree with TRBD1. The CDR3 runs to 20 residues. Germline-derived CDR1 and CDR2 are SGHRS and YFSETQ. Trimming cost V 4 bases and J 2 bases; bases outside gene matches: 18. The CDR3 sequence: CASSGKGTGAVLRGNQPQHF. The CDR3 DNA reads TGCGCCAGCAGCGGAAAAGGGACAGGGGCCGTTCTGCGCGGCAATCAGCCCCAGCATTTT.